One and the same sample provided the 18 T cell receptor beta chains below, sequenced in a study of cytomegalovirus exposure and HLA in healthy donors. PCR involved 60 Vbeta and 13 Jbeta primers. Measured with immunoSEQ multiplex PCR; TCRdb has only the in-frame clones, and not every one. The sample holds more than 90,000 clones; approximately 80% are singletons and the top ten take 22%. Input material: PBMCs. Source of these receptors: a man aged 25 to 45 in good health and CMV-seropositive.

This clone was seen just once. CDR3 sequence: CASSQDRAGAEAFF. For the CDR3, the DNA is TGTGCCAGCAGCCAAGATCGGGCAGGGGCTGAAGCTTTCTTT. The chain combines TRBV4-2 with TRBJ1-1, with a tentative D call TRBD1 (6 bases). Germline V gene lookup returns CDR1 LGHNA and CDR2 YNFKEQ. The CDR3 contains 14 residues. The germline V and J ends were trimmed by 0 bases and 6 bases, with 11 bases remaining between them.

V usage is TRBV29-1 and J usage is TRBJ2-4; weak D call: TRBD2 (5 bases). CDR1 and CDR2 (germline): SQVTM, ANQGSEA. With 4 bases removed from V and 11 bases from J, the gap between germline ends came to 9 bases. This CDR3 region has 10 residues. DNA for the CDR3: TGCAGCGTTGGCGGGTCGGTTCAGTACTTC. Its translation is CSVGGSVQYF.

This clone appeared a few times. The rearrangement uses TRBV5-1 and TRBJ2-1; D is possibly TRBD2 (7 bases). The germline V gene encodes CDR1 SGHRS and CDR2 YFSETQ. With 0 bases removed from V and 4 bases from J, the gap between germline ends came to 17 bases. The CDR3 contains 17 residues. CDR3 amino acids: CASSLGGGGYQYNEQFF. The CDR3 DNA reads TGCGCCAGCAGCTTGGGGGGAGGGGGGTACCAATACAATGAGCAGTTCTTC.

The chain's CDR3 is CASSSAHRVGGYTF. Here the CDR3 DNA reads TGTGCCAGCAGCTCAGCCCACAGGGTAGGCGGCTACACCTTC. The chain couples TRBV7-2 to TRBJ1-2, with D maybe TRBD1 (6 bases). Deletions cut 4 bases from V and 8 bases from J, with 17 bases between. From germline, CDR1 is SGHTA and CDR2 FQGNSA. The CDR3 is made up of 14 amino acids.

V is TRBV7-2 and J is TRBJ2-5; D might be TRBD2 (6 bases). CDR3 length: 17 amino acids. Deletions cut 5 bases from V and 3 bases from J, with 22 bases between. CDR1 and CDR2 (germline): SGHTA, FQGNSA. The CDR3 DNA reads as TGTGCCAGCAGCGCCCTAGGGAGGTGGGGACGTAAAGAGACCCAGTACTTC. It translates to CASSALGRWGRKETQYF.

This clone showed up just once. At one of its ends the junction is not consistent with the germline gene, which may arise from a read error. The J gene is TRBJ1-5, the V gene TRBV6-1; 11 positions agree with TRBD1. Germline loops: CDR1 MNHNS, CDR2 SASEGT. CDR3 length equals 15 residues. CDR3 in amino acids: CAGSEWDRGNQPQHF. Here the CDR3 DNA reads TGTGCCGGCAGTGAATGGGACAGGGGGAATCAGCCCCAGCATTTT.

The V gene is TRBV10-3, the J gene TRBJ1-1, with 7 bases fitting TRBD1. This CDR3 contains 15 residues. V dropped 4 bases and J dropped 4; count of bases not matched to a gene: 9. Germline V gives CDR1 ENHRY, CDR2 SYGVKD. In DNA form, the CDR3 reads TGTGCCATCAGTGTAAGTCGACAGGGATCCACTGAAGCTTTCTTT. Translated, it gives CAISVSRQGSTEAFF.

The J gene is TRBJ2-7, the V gene TRBV11-2, with 8 bases aligning to TRBD1. The CDR3 spans 16 residues. Trimming removed 1 base from V and 3 bases from J; junction bases left unmatched: 8. Germline V gene data show CDR1 as SGHAT and CDR2 as FQNNGV. The CDR3 DNA sequence: TGTGCCAGCAGCTTAGGCCCCGGGACAGGTTTCTACGAGCAGTACTTC. The encoded protein is CASSLGPGTGFYEQYF.

The chain is built from TRBV2 and TRBJ2-7; 7 bases are a match to TRBD1. With V trimmed by 7 bases and J by 1 base, 13 bases remained unmatched. The CDR3 consists of 16 residues. Germline assignment: CDR1 SNHLY and CDR2 FYNNEI. The CDR3 DNA reads as TGTGCCAGCAATCAACCCCGAGACAGGGTTTCCTACGAGCAGTACTTC. This codes for CASNQPRDRVSYEQYF.

The rearrangement uses TRBV19 and TRBJ1-4; tentative D call: TRBD1 (6 bases). The CDR3 consists of 16 residues. Trimming left V 2 bases short and J 3 bases short, with 13 bases between. Germline V lookup: CDR1 LNHDA, CDR2 SQIVND (reference sequence). The CDR3 DNA is TGTGCCAGTAGTATACTGAGGGGGGGTCCTAATGAAAAACTGTTTTTT. Its protein product is CASSILRGGPNEKLFF. Using reference TRBV19 and TRBJ1-4 for the parts outside the CDR3, the full variable domain is DGGITQSPKYLFRKEGQNVTLSCEQNLNHDAMYWYRQDPGQGLRLIYYSQIVNDFQKGDIAEGYSVSREKKESFPLTVTSAQKNPTAFYLCASSILRGGPNEKLFFGSGTQLSVL.

The chain couples TRBV11-3 to TRBJ2-1; 7 bases fit TRBD1. In germline, CDR1 is SGHNT, CDR2 YENEEA. The CDR3 is 13 residues long. V shed 5 bases and J 12 bases; nucleotides not matched to a gene: 10. The CDR3 DNA reads TGTGCCAGCAGCAGGGGACAGCGGTATGGGCAGTTCTTC. Its protein is CASSRGQRYGQFF.

This chain links TRBV11-3 with TRBJ1-1, with TRBD1 matching over 8 bases. Looked up from germline, CDR1 is SGHNT and CDR2 is YENEEA. With V trimmed by 1 base and J by 1 base, 5 bases remained unmatched. This CDR3 is built from 16 residues. CDR3 residues: CASSLGGTGRNTEAFF. The DNA of the CDR3 is TGTGCCAGCAGCTTAGGGGGGACAGGAAGGAACACTGAAGCTTTCTTT. The complete variable domain, with remaining parts taken from reference TRBV11-3 and TRBJ1-1, reads EAGVVQSPRYKIIEKKQPVAFWCNPISGHNTLYWYLQNLGQGPELLIRYENEEAVDDSQLPKDRFSAERLKGVDSTLKIQPAELGDSAVYLCASSLGGTGRNTEAFFGQGTRLTVV.

The chain employs TRBV7-3 and TRBJ2-1; 10 bases align to TRBD1. Germline CDR1 reads SGHTA; CDR2 reads FQGTGA. V shed 5 bases and J 4 bases; nucleotides not matched to a gene: 5. The length of the CDR3 is 15 residues. In nucleotides, the CDR3 is TGTGCCAGCAGCCAAGACAGGGGGCCGTACAATGAGCAGTTCTTC. The encoded protein is CASSQDRGPYNEQFF.

V gene TRBV4-1 combines with J gene TRBJ2-2, with a possible D match to TRBD2 (6 bases). Trimming pared 1 base from V and 7 bases from J, leaving 10 bases between. The CDR3 loop spans 14 amino acids. Germline V CDR1 and CDR2: MGHRA, YSYEKL. CDR3 nucleotide sequence: TGCGCCAGCAGCCAAGGCAGGGAGGACGGGGAGCTGTTTTTT. Protein product: CASSQGREDGELFF.

V and J are TRBV5-1 and TRBJ2-1; possible D gene TRBD2, 5 bases. The CDR3 is 15 residues long. Germline V CDR1 and CDR2: SGHRS, YFSETQ. V shed 5 bases and J shed 7 bases, with 19 bases lying between them. The CDR3 sequence is CASSPSGARGNEQFF. The CDR3 coding sequence is TGCGCCAGCAGTCCCTCGGGCGCCCGGGGAAATGAGCAGTTCTTC.

This clone has a handful of counts. The chain employs TRBV5-1 and TRBJ1-2, with TRBD1 matching over 8 bases. Trimming took 0 bases from V and 6 from J; bases not matched to a gene: 4. The CDR3 contains 14 residues. In germline, CDR1 is SGHRS, CDR2 YFSETQ. CDR3 coding DNA: TGCGCCAGCAGCTTGGCCTGGACAGGGAATGGCTACACCTTC. The encoded protein is CASSLAWTGNGYTF.

In its sample, this clone was seen once. CDR3 coding DNA: TGTGCCAGCAGCTTAGGGCAGGGGGTGGGCAATGAGCAGTTCTTC. Its protein is CASSLGQGVGNEQFF. The V gene is TRBV7-9, the J gene TRBJ2-1; 7 positions agree with TRBD1. The CDR3 totals 15 residues. Trimming took 1 base from V and 6 from J; bases not matched to a gene: 6. Germline CDR1 reads SEHNR; CDR2 reads FQNEAQ (reference sequence).

The chain has TRBV30 and TRBJ1-2; perhaps TRBD1 as D (6 bases). The CDR3 loop spans 13 amino acids. Germline V lookup: CDR1 GTSNPN, CDR2 SVGIG (reference sequence). Between the trimmed V and J ends, which lost 5 bases and 2 bases, there was a span of 12 bases. CDR3 bases: TGTGCCTGGGAAAAGACAGGAAACTATGGCTACACCTTC. It specifies CAWEKTGNYGYTF.